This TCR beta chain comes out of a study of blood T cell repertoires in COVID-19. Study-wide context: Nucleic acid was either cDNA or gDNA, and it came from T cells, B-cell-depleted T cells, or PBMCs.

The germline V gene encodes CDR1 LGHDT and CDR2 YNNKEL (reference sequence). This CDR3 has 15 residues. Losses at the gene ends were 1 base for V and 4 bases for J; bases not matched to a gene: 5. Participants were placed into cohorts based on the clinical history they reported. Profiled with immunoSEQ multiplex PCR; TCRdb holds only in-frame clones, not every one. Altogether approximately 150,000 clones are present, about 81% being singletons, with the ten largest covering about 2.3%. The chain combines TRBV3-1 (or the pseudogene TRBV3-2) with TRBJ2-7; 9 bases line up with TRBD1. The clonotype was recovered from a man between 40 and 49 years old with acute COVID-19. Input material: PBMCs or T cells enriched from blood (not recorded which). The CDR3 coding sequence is TGTGCCAGCAGCCAAGGGACAGGGGTTGGTTACGAGCAGTACTTC. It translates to CASSQGTGVGYEQYF.